This T cell receptor (beta chain) was retrieved from a study of tumor-infiltrating lymphocytes in localized non-small cell lung cancer. Study overall: Tumor tissue and non-adjacent uninvolved lung came from each patient.

Findings and limits, study-wide: Technical variation could not be separated from intratumor heterogeneity here.

Sequenced by immunoSEQ multiplex PCR; TCRdb stores in-frame clones only, minus some. Of about 7,100 clones in the sample, around 64% were seen once. Details on this clone: Its antigen is not identified.

Sequenced sample: uninvolved lung tissue not adjacent to the tumor. This TCR derives from a human donor with non-small cell lung cancer.

The DNA of the CDR3 is TGTGCCAGCAGCTTAGCCAGGGGCGAGCAGTACTTC. Translation gives CASSLARGEQYF. J is TRBJ2-7 and V is TRBV7-6, with D tentatively TRBD1 (6 bases). Germline V CDR1 and CDR2: SGHVS, FNYEAQ. V was shortened by 0 bases and J by 6 bases, with 6 bases between the two germline ends. This CDR3 comprises 12 residues.